This entry lists 19 T cell receptor beta chains sequenced from one sample in a study of brain metastases from non-small cell lung cancer. The method was immunoSEQ multiplex PCR; TCRdb's version includes in-frame clones alone and lacks a portion of them. The sample yields 1,300 or so clones, 90% seen once. The sample consisted of primary lung tumor tissue. The receptors originated from a donor aged 40 or over with non-small cell lung cancer.

The genes are TRBV11-2 and TRBJ1-4; 9 bases line up with TRBD1. The V segment lost 0 bases and the J segment 0 bases; nucleotides outside the gene matches: 8. Germline CDR1 SGHAT, CDR2 FQNNGV. CDR3 size: 19 residues. CDR3 protein: CASSLDIVDRGATNEKLFF. The CDR3 DNA sequence: TGTGCCAGCAGCTTAGATATCGTGGACAGGGGTGCAACTAATGAAAAACTGTTTTTT.

V is TRBV29-1 and J is TRBJ1-1; possible D gene TRBD1, 5 bases. The CDR3 has 14 amino acids. V was cut by 5 bases and J by 1 base, with 14 bases left in between. Germline-derived CDR1 and CDR2 are SQVTM and ANQGSEA. The CDR3 coding sequence is TGCAGCGTTCGAGGAGGGGAGGCGAACACTGAAGCTTTCTTT. Translating it yields CSVRGGEANTEAFF.

For this clone: The identical CDR3 is also encoded by other nucleotide sequences in the sample. The V gene is TRBV6-4, the J gene TRBJ1-2, with D hard to call. V was shortened by 4 bases and J by 4 bases, with 10 bases between the two germline ends. The germline CDR1 and CDR2 sequences are MRHNA and SNTAGT. CDR3 length: 13 amino acids. CDR3 in DNA: TGTGCCAGCAGTGTAGAGGCGGGCTATGGCTACACCTTC. Encoded protein: CASSVEAGYGYTF.

V and J are TRBV5-1 and TRBJ2-6; no reliable D call. V shed 2 bases and J shed 0 bases, with 18 bases lying between them. This CDR3 contains 19 residues. Germline V gene data show CDR1 as SGHRS and CDR2 as YFSETQ. In DNA, the CDR3 is TGCGCCAGCAGCTTCGGTGGTAGTGGCGTCCCCTCTGGGGCCAACGTCCTGACTTTC. Translating gives CASSFGGSGVPSGANVLTF.

This rearrangement joins TRBV9 to TRBJ2-6, with D perhaps given as TRBD1 or TRBD2 (5 bases each). V was trimmed by 4 bases and J by 3 bases, leaving 17 bases between them. Germline V CDR1 and CDR2: SGDLS, YYNGEE. The CDR3 has 17 residues. CDR3 coding DNA: TGTGCCAGCAGCTCCTCTGAGAGGGGCGGTGGGGCCAACGTCCTGACTTTC. It codes for CASSSSERGGGANVLTF.

The gene calls are TRBV2 and TRBJ2-3; D perhaps matches TRBD2 (5 bases). CDR1 is SNHLY, CDR2 FYNNEI, per germline. Trimming stripped 4 bases from V and 4 bases from J, with 9 bases between. CDR3 length: 13 residues. The CDR3 here is CASSAGGADTQYF. CDR3 nucleotides: TGTGCCAGCAGTGCAGGAGGTGCAGATACGCAGTATTTT.

The chain is built from TRBV3-1 (or the pseudogene TRBV3-2) and TRBJ1-2; D unclear. The length of the CDR3 is 13 residues. Germline CDR1 LGHDT, CDR2 YNNKEL (reference sequence). The V and J ends lost 0 bases and 8 bases respectively, with 10 bases between them. The CDR3 here is CASSQDLYRGYTF. DNA for the CDR3: TGTGCCAGCAGCCAAGATTTGTATAGAGGCTACACCTTC.

The rearrangement links TRBV7-2 to TRBJ2-3; the D gene is possibly TRBD1 (5 bases). V lost 1 base and J 4 bases, leaving 12 bases between the germline ends. Per the germline V gene, CDR1 is SGHTA and CDR2 is FQGNSA. There are 15 residues in the CDR3. For the CDR3, the DNA is TGTGCCAGCAGCTTAGTGGCAGGGCTAGCAGATACGCAGTATTTT. This gives the protein CASSLVAGLADTQYF.

The V and J genes are TRBV2 and TRBJ2-1, with 9 bases aligning to TRBD1. CDR3 size: 13 residues. After removal of 7 bases from V and 5 bases from J, the junction contained 3 bases not matched to a gene. Germline loops: CDR1 SNHLY, CDR2 FYNNEI. The CDR3 loop is CASTGQGNNEQFF. DNA for the CDR3: TGTGCCAGCACCGGACAGGGGAACAATGAGCAGTTCTTC. The full variable domain, in which reference TRBV2 and TRBJ2-1 provide the parts outside the CDR3, is EPEVTQTPSHQVTQMGQEVILRCVPISNHLYFYWYRQILGQKVEFLVSFYNNEISEKSEIFDDQFSVERPDGSNFTLKIRSTKLEDSAMYFCASTGQGNNEQFFGPGTRLTVL.

The chain employs TRBV4-2 and TRBJ2-3; either TRBD1 or TRBD2 may fit D (6 bases each). V was cut by 4 bases and J by 0 bases, with 20 bases left in between. The CDR3 covers 18 residues. The V gene's germline CDR1 is LGHNA and CDR2 YNFKEQ. The CDR3 nucleotides read TGTGCCAGCAGCCGCCTCAGAGGGGGGATCGCTAGCACAGATACGCAGTATTTT. It translates to CASSRLRGGIASTDTQYF.

The V call is TRBV7-9, the J call TRBJ2-3, with D tentatively TRBD1 (6 bases). CDR3 size: 14 residues. The V end lost 3 bases, the J end lost 0 bases, and 7 bases lay between the germline ends. The germline CDR1 and CDR2 sequences are SEHNR and FQNEAQ (reference sequence). The CDR3 protein is CASSFGGSTDTQYF. In DNA form, the CDR3 reads TGTGCCAGCAGCTTTGGGGGCAGCACAGATACGCAGTATTTT.

The V and J genes are TRBV25-1 and TRBJ2-1, with 7 bases aligning to TRBD2. Germline trimming cut 4 bases from V and 6 bases from J; bases unmatched to any gene: 6. Germline loops: CDR1 MGHDK, CDR2 SYGVNS. The CDR3 is 14 residues long. CDR3 region: CASSVSGTINEQFF. CDR3 sequence (DNA): TGTGCCAGCAGTGTCTCCGGGACTATCAATGAGCAGTTCTTC.

The V and J genes are TRBV5-1 and TRBJ2-1; 8 bases fit TRBD2. The CDR3 contains 14 residues. Losses at the gene ends were 5 bases for V and 5 bases for J; bases not matched to a gene: 6. CDR1 SGHRS and CDR2 YFSETQ come from the germline V gene. The CDR3 sequence is CASSRTGGHNEQFF. As DNA, the CDR3 is TGCGCCAGCAGTCGGACGGGGGGGCACAATGAGCAGTTCTTC.

A word on this clone: One end of the junction does not line up with germline, which may come from a read error. The chain employs TRBV12-5 and TRBJ1-5; 8 nucleotides line up with TRBD1. From germline, CDR1 is LGHNT and CDR2 FRNRAP. The CDR3 is made up of 14 amino acids. CDR3 sequence reads: CVSGLTGGYQPQHF. CDR3 bases: TGTGTTAGTGGTTTAACAGGGGGATATCAGCCCCAGCATTTT.

In the case of this clone: The same CDR3 can be traced to other DNA sequences in this sample. Here the CDR3 reads CASSLGQGSDTEAFF. The CDR3 nucleotides read TGTGCCAGCAGCTTAGGTCAGGGTTCGGACACTGAAGCTTTCTTT. The chain employs TRBV7-9 and TRBJ1-1; tentatively, D is TRBD1 (5 bases). CDR1 is SEHNR and CDR2 is FQNEAQ in the germline V gene (reference sequence). This CDR3 comprises 15 residues. Between the trimmed V and J ends, which lost 1 base and 3 bases, there was a span of 12 bases. The full variable domain, rest sourced from reference TRBV7-9 and TRBJ1-1, is DTGVSQNPRHKITKRGQNVTFRCDPISEHNRLYWYRQTLGQGPEFLTYFQNEAQLEKSRLLSDRFSAERPKGSFSTLEIQRTEQGDSAMYLCASSLGQGSDTEAFFGQGTRLTVV.

V gene TRBV2 combines with J gene TRBJ2-1; D is perhaps TRBD1 (6 bases). With 6 bases removed from V and 7 bases from J, the gap between germline ends came to 10 bases. The CDR3 spans 12 residues. Germline V gene lookup returns CDR1 SNHLY and CDR2 FYNNEI. In DNA, the CDR3 is TGTGCCAGCAGCCTCGACAGGAATGAGCAGTTCTTC. This encodes CASSLDRNEQFF.

This clone came up once. The chain carries TRBV2 and TRBJ2-1; no clear D gene. Germline assignment: CDR1 SNHLY and CDR2 FYNNEI. The CDR3 is made up of 13 amino acids. V gave up 8 bases and J gave up 5 bases, with 13 bases separating them. CDR3 region: CASSTTSDNEQFF. The CDR3 DNA is TGTGCCAGCTCCACGACTTCCGACAATGAGCAGTTCTTC.

DNA for the CDR3: TGCAGCGGCGGGGAAGGGGATCAGCCCCAGCATTTT. It is translated as CSGGEGDQPQHF. The V gene is TRBV29-1, the J gene TRBJ1-5; D perhaps matches TRBD1 (5 bases). Germline V CDR1 and CDR2: SQVTM, ANQGSEA. The V gene lost 7 bases and the J gene lost 5 bases, with 12 bases spanning the gap. The CDR3 runs to 12 residues.

This clone was observed a few times. Germline is not matched at one junction end, which may reflect a read error. The chain combines TRBV12-3 or TRBV12-4 with TRBJ1-1; a possible D gene is TRBD1 (5 bases). The CDR3 spans 13 residues. The CDR3 coding sequence is TGTGCCAGCACTTTAAAGGGGTATGCTGAAGCTTTCTTT. It codes for CASTLKGYAEAFF.